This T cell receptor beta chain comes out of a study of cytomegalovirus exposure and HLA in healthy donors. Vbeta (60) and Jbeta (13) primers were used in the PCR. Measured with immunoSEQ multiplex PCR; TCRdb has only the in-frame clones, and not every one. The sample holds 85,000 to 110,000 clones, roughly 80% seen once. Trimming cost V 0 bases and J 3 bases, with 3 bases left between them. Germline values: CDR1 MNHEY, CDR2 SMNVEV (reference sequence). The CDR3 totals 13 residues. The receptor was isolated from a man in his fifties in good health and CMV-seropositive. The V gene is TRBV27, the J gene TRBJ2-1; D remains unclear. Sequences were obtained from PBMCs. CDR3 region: CASSLSRYNEQFF. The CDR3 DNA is TGTGCCAGCAGTTTATCCCGCTACAATGAGCAGTTCTTC.